This section outlines one TCR beta chain sequence together with its context. What it recognizes is unknown. ViraFEST assay sequencing came after antigen-specific CD4+ T cells were expanded with viral peptide pools. At the end of 10 days of culture, CD4+ T cells were isolated. The vaccine given was either BNT162b2 or mRNA-1273, in two doses. Every well housed around 2.1 million PBMC, which grew in culture alongside around 10 IU/ml IL-2 and 10 ug/ml peptides. This specimen comes from a study of vaccination effects on CD4 cells after COVID-19. About the research overall: Post-vaccine draws lagged the second dose by a median of 72 days.

Measured with immunoSEQ multiplex PCR; TCRdb has only the in-frame clones, and not every one. The sample yields some 22,000 clones, less than 85% seen once. Germline CDR1 reads SGDLS; CDR2 reads YYNGEE. This CDR3 is built from 15 residues. Unmatched junction bases numbered 1, after V lost 0 bases and J lost 3 bases. This rearrangement joins TRBV9 to TRBJ2-7; the match to TRBD2 covers 12 bases. Material: CD4+ T cells from PBMCs cultured with SARS-CoV-2 spike peptides, obtained after COVID-19 vaccination. The origin of this receptor is a human donor who received a COVID-19 vaccine. For the CDR3, the DNA is TGTGCCAGCAGCGTAGGGGGACTAGCGGGCTACGAGCAGTACTTC. This gives the protein CASSVGGLAGYEQYF.